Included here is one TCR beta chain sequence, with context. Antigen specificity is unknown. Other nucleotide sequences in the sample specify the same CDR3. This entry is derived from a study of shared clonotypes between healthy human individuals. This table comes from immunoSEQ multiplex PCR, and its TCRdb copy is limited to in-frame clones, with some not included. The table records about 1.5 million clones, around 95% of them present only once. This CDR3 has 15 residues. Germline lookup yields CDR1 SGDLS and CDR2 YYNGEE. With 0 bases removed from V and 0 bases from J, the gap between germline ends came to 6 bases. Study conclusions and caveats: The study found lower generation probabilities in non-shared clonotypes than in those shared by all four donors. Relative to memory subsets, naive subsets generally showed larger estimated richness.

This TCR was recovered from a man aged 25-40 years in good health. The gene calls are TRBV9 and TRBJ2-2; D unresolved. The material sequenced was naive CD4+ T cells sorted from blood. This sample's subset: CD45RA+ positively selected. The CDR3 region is CASSVGLANTGELFF. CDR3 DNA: TGTGCCAGCAGCGTAGGGCTAGCGAACACCGGGGAGCTGTTTTTT.